This T cell receptor (beta chain) was profiled in a study of high-grade serous ovarian cancer treatment subgroups. Study as a whole: Each sample yielded on average 7,494 unique TCR beta rearrangements from approximately 15,000 reads.

Details on this clone: What it recognizes is unknown.

CDR3 length: 13 amino acids. Germline lookup yields CDR1 SNHLY and CDR2 FYNNEI. V lost 6 bases to trimming and J lost 8 bases; unmatched junction nucleotides: 7. Tumor samples were obtained before definitive surgery or chemotherapy. The protocol was immunoSEQ multiplex PCR, while the TCRdb copy is restricted to in-frame clones and leaves out a portion. This table has roughly 18,000 clones, around 79% appearing once. General observations from the study: CDR1 and CDR2 were left unanalyzed; analyses focused on CDR3.

This clonotype originated in a human donor with high-grade serous ovarian cancer. The chain has TRBV2 and TRBJ1-5; 7 nucleotides align to TRBD1. Sequencing used tumor tissue. The CDR3 DNA follows: TGTGCCAGCAGAGGACAGGTCAGTGAGCCCCAGCATTTT. Translated: CASRGQVSEPQHF.